This passage covers 32 T cell receptor beta chains from one sample sequenced in a study of T cells expressing NK-cell markers (dated by TCRdb to between 2020 and 2021). The receptor library was made with 5' RACE. The listed sequencing device is Illumina HiSeq 2000. The reads were reprocessed in TCRdb, with one entry per CDR3 protein sequence and no accompanying DNA. The sample table includes 150,000 or so distinct CDR3 sequences. The ten largest clones represent about 39% of the sample. Input material: blood T cells: a sorted CD56 or NKG2C T cell subset, CD4+ or CD8+ T cells, or bulk PBMC T cells (not recorded which). These receptors were collected from a woman aged 50 to 60 in good health. Donor details come from another sample of the same person, matched by shared clones.

CDR3 sequence reads: CASSQKASEAFF. This rearrangement joins TRBV14 to TRBJ1-1. The CDR3 covers 12 residues. The germline CDR1 and CDR2 sequences are SGHDN and FVKESK.

The chain links TRBV29-1 to TRBJ1-1; no DNA is available, so the TRBD1 call from TCRdb remains unchecked. Germline V CDR1 and CDR2: SQVTM, ANQGSEA. The CDR3 spans 15 residues. CDR3 sequence: CSVTGFGGSDTEAFF. The whole variable domain, filled in from reference TRBV29-1 and TRBJ1-1, reads SAVISQKPSRDICQRGTSLTIQCQVDSQVTMMFWYRQQPGQSLTLIATANQGSEATYESGFVIDKFPISRPNLTFSTLTVSNMSPEDSSIYLCSVTGFGGSDTEAFFGQGTRLTVV.

This chain links TRBV3-1 with TRBJ2-1; no DNA is available, so the TRBD2 call from TCRdb remains unchecked. The CDR3 is 17 amino acids. The V gene's germline CDR1 is LGHDT and CDR2 YNNKEL (reference sequence). CDR3 residues: CASSRQTLAGEYNEQFF.

The J gene is TRBJ2-1, the V gene TRBV24-1. Germline CDR1 reads KGHDR; CDR2 reads SFDVKD. CDR3 length: 16 residues. The CDR3: CATSGETGRSYNEQFF.

CDR3 protein: CASTTGRDTEAFF. The rearrangement uses TRBV18 and TRBJ1-1; TCRdb proposes TRBD1, but this gene call is untestable without DNA. Germline loops: CDR1 KGHSH, CDR2 LQKENI. The CDR3 is made up of 13 amino acids.

This chain connects TRBV11-2 to TRBJ2-5; TCRdb's D call, TRBD1, is unchecked because there is no DNA. CDR1 is SGHAT and CDR2 is FQNNGV in the germline V gene. The CDR3 spans 15 residues. The CDR3 sequence is CASSPTARDGETQYF.

The chain joins TRBV7-2 to TRBJ2-7; TCRdb lists TRBD1, though no DNA is available to test this call. The CDR3 is 15 amino acids. Germline lookup yields CDR1 SGHTA and CDR2 FQGNSA. The CDR3 spells CASSLTPGTTYEQYF.

The chain uses TRBV7-9 and TRBJ1-1. The CDR3 loop spans 15 amino acids. Per germline, CDR1 SEHNR and CDR2 FQNEAQ (reference sequence). The CDR3 protein is CASGPVKGPNTEAFF.

The rearrangement joins TRBV6-5 to TRBJ2-7; TCRdb's D call of TRBD1 is untestable without DNA. This CDR3 is built from 15 residues. Germline lookup yields CDR1 MNHEY and CDR2 SVGAGI. This CDR3 reads CASSYPGQASYEQYF.

The CDR3 here is CASSLEGGGTYNEQFF. The J gene is TRBJ2-1, the V gene TRBV5-5; TCRdb indicates TRBD2, and absent DNA this call remains unverified. The V gene's germline CDR1 is SGHKS and CDR2 YYEKEE (reference sequence). The CDR3 totals 16 residues. The full variable domain, rest sourced from reference TRBV5-5 and TRBJ2-1, is DAGVTQSPTHLIKTRGQQVTLRCSPISGHKSVSWYQQVLGQGPQFIFQYYEKEERGRGNFPDRFSARQFPNYSSELNVNALLLGDSALYLCASSLEGGGTYNEQFFGPGTRLTVL.

This sequence joins TRBV27 and TRBJ2-7. This CDR3 contains 13 residues. The germline V gene has CDR1 MNHEY and CDR2 SMNVEV (reference sequence). The CDR3 loop reads CASSSTAPTGQYF.

The chain links TRBV7-9 to TRBJ2-3. Per the germline V gene, CDR1 is SEHNR and CDR2 is FQNEAQ (reference sequence). This CDR3 is 13 amino acids long. CDR3 region: CASSEEKADTQYF.

This rearrangement joins TRBV3-1 to TRBJ2-6; the TRBD1 assignment by TCRdb is unverifiable without DNA. The germline V gene encodes CDR1 LGHDT and CDR2 YNNKEL (reference sequence). This CDR3 is 17 amino acids long. The CDR3 here is CASSPGQASSGANVLTF.

The genes are TRBV5-1 and TRBJ2-1. The CDR3 has 13 amino acids. CDR1 SGHRS and CDR2 YFSETQ come from the germline V gene. The CDR3 loop is CASSGQKYNEQFF.

The V and J genes are TRBV4-2 and TRBJ2-1; TCRdb lists TRBD2, though no DNA is available to test this call. This CDR3 comprises 15 residues. Germline lookup yields CDR1 LGHNA and CDR2 YNFKEQ. Here the CDR3 reads CASSQGGGDYNEQFF.

This chain joins TRBV11-2 and TRBJ1-2; the TCRdb D gene call, TRBD1, has no DNA to confirm it. The germline V gene has CDR1 SGHAT and CDR2 FQNNGV. This CDR3 is built from 14 residues. The CDR3 is CASSLGTDLYGYTF.

The rearrangement uses TRBV4-1 and TRBJ2-5; there is no DNA to check the TCRdb D call of TRBD2. The CDR3 extends over 15 amino acids. CDR1 and CDR2 (germline): MGHRA, YSYEKL. The CDR3 loop reads CASSQGLTSGKSQYF.

The chain joins TRBV12-5 to TRBJ1-1; TCRdb proposes TRBD1, but this gene call is untestable without DNA. There are 13 residues in the CDR3. Germline CDR1 and CDR2: LGHNT and FRNRAP. The CDR3 loop reads CASGLGPDSEAFF.

The chain employs TRBV19 and TRBJ2-1; TCRdb's D call of TRBD2 is untestable without DNA. The CDR3 sequence is 15 residues long. The V gene's germline CDR1 is LNHDA and CDR2 SQIVND (reference sequence). The CDR3 spells CASSPAKGGGREQFF.

This chain joins TRBV2 and TRBJ2-2; TCRdb returns TRBD1, unconfirmable since there is no DNA. Germline-derived CDR1 and CDR2 are SNHLY and FYNNEI. The CDR3 covers 14 residues. CDR3 sequence: CASSEGGGSGELFF.

This sequence joins TRBV6-6 and TRBJ2-1; no DNA is available, so the TRBD2 call from TCRdb remains unchecked. The CDR3 is made up of 12 amino acids. Germline lookup yields CDR1 MNHNY and CDR2 SVGAGI (reference sequence). This CDR3 is CASGRAYGEQFF.

The J gene is TRBJ1-5, the V gene TRBV7-9. CDR1 is SEHNR and CDR2 is FQNEAQ in the germline V gene (reference sequence). This CDR3 is 12 amino acids long. The CDR3 loop reads CASSLLNQPQHF.

The chain employs TRBV19 and TRBJ2-1; TCRdb's D call of TRBD1 is untestable without DNA. There are 15 residues in the CDR3. Germline V gene lookup returns CDR1 LNHDA and CDR2 SQIVND (reference sequence). The CDR3 region is CASSFDRGTGNEQFF. The full variable domain, completed using reference TRBV19 and TRBJ2-1, is DGGITQSPKYLFRKEGQNVTLSCEQNLNHDAMYWYRQDPGQGLRLIYYSQIVNDFQKGDIAEGYSVSREKKESFPLTVTSAQKNPTAFYLCASSFDRGTGNEQFFGPGTRLTVL.

The chain recombines TRBV15 with TRBJ2-5; TCRdb calls TRBD1, which cannot be checked without DNA. From germline, CDR1 is LNHNV and CDR2 YYDKDF (reference sequence). This CDR3 has 14 amino acids. CDR3 sequence: CATNTGGSQETQYF.

The gene calls are TRBV27 and TRBJ2-7. This CDR3 is built from 14 residues. The germline V gene has CDR1 MNHEY and CDR2 SMNVEV (reference sequence). CDR3 amino acids: CASSLTNLLYEQYF.

V and J are TRBV20-1 and TRBJ2-3. This CDR3 has 16 amino acids. The germline CDR1 and CDR2 sequences are DFQATT and SNEGSKA (reference sequence). Here the CDR3 reads CSARVISADRTDTQYF.

This chain links TRBV7-2 with TRBJ2-1. The CDR3 runs 14 residues. CDR1 SGHTA and CDR2 FQGNSA come from the germline V gene. CDR3: CASSLAVVRYEQFF.

The rearrangement links TRBV29-1 to TRBJ2-1; TCRdb proposes TRBD2, but this gene call is untestable without DNA. Germline V CDR1 and CDR2: SQVTM, ANQGSEA. The CDR3 has 13 amino acids. CDR3 loop: CSEKSGNDKEQFF.

V and J are TRBV20-1 and TRBJ2-2; the TCRdb D gene call, TRBD2, has no DNA to confirm it. The germline gives CDR1 DFQATT, CDR2 SNEGSKA (reference sequence). The CDR3 has 15 residues. This CDR3 reads CSARGEGGDTGELFF.

The gene calls are TRBV7-9 and TRBJ2-3. The germline gives CDR1 SEHNR, CDR2 FQNEAQ (reference sequence). This CDR3 has 13 amino acids. CDR3: CASRLSDTDTQYF.

The rearrangement links TRBV27 to TRBJ2-5. The CDR3 runs to 13 residues. Looked up from germline, CDR1 is MNHEY and CDR2 is SMNVEV (reference sequence). CDR3 protein: CASSSVYQETQYF.

The rearrangement links TRBV20-1 to TRBJ2-7; TCRdb returns TRBD2, unconfirmable since there is no DNA. CDR3 length: 13 amino acids. CDR1 and CDR2 from the germline V gene are DFQATT and SNEGSKA (reference sequence). The CDR3 here is CSALASGVYEQYF.